The clone carrying this TCR beta chain showed up just a few times. RNA served as the template for amplifying TCR beta CDR3 regions. HTBI primers primed a first-round RT-PCR, and a second-round multiplex PCR followed. MiXCR, run by TCRdb on the multiplex PCR reads, gives a single entry per CDR3 protein. The profile covers about 230,000 distinct CDR3 sequences, with around 45% appearing a single time and about half taken by the ten largest. There are 11 residues in the CDR3. Germline V gives CDR1 DFQATT, CDR2 SNEGSKA (reference sequence). This entry is derived from a study of Graves' ophthalmopathy and Graves' hyperthyroidism.

The receptor's source is an adult man with Graves' ophthalmopathy. Sequenced input: peripheral blood. The chain uses TRBV20-1 and TRBJ1-1, with no clear D. The CDR3 reads CSTDVNTEAFF. The DNA for the CDR3 is TGCAGCACCGACGTGAACACTGAAGCTTTCTTT.